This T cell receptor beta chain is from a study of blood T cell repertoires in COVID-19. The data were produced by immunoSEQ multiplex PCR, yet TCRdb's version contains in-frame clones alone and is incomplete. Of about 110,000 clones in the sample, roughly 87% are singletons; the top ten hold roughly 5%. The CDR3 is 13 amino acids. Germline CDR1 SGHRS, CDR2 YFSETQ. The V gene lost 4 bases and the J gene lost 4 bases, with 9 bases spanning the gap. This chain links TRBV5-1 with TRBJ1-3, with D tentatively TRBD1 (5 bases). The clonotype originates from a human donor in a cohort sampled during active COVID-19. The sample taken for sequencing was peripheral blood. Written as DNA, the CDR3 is TGCGCCAGCAGCCAAGGGGTCGGAAACACCATATATTTT. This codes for CASSQGVGNTIYF.